The present entry profiles one T cell receptor (beta chain) with its context. The data stem from a study of T cell changes during pregnancy in multiple sclerosis. Germline CDR1 SGHTA, CDR2 FQGNSA. Trimming took 5 bases from V and 4 from J, leaving 16 bases between them. This CDR3 comprises 15 residues. Data came from immunoSEQ multiplex PCR; TCRdb stores just in-frame clones and leaves some out. Altogether approximately 63,000 clones are present, over 80% being singletons, with the ten largest covering around 2%. The sequences come from peripheral blood, collected in the third trimester of pregnancy. The gene calls are TRBV7-2 and TRBJ2-3, with TRBD2 as a possible D gene (7 bases). This sequence originates from a female donor in good health, enrolled as a control in a pregnancy study. CDR3 sequence: CASSLGGPRADTQYF. DNA of the CDR3: TGTGCCAGCAGCCTCGGGGGGCCTCGGGCAGATACGCAGTATTTT.